One sample yielded the 21 T cell receptor beta chains listed below, sequenced in a study of response to subunit inactivated influenza vaccine. TCRdb reprocessed the RT-PCR reads via MiXCR and lists one record per CDR3 protein. This sample has more than 550,000 distinct CDR3 sequences, with roughly 10% found just once. The same sample was also used in a study of T cells expressing NK-cell markers. According to that study: Synthesis of TCR beta cDNA relied on 5'RACE template switching carrying UMIs.

The sequenced sample was PBMCs from blood, obtained on the day of vaccination. The source is a man aged 50-59 years who received an inactivated influenza vaccine.

This clonotype was observed a handful of times. The chain has TRBV20-1 and TRBJ2-7; no firm D call. Germline V gene lookup returns CDR1 DFQATT and CDR2 SNEGSKA (reference sequence). V dropped 3 bases and J dropped 1 base, with 13 bases sitting between them. The CDR3 runs 14 residues. The CDR3 DNA is TGCAGTGCTAGCCCCTCAACAAATTCCTACGAGCAGTACTTC. Amino acid sequence: CSASPSTNSYEQYF.

This clonotype was found many times. This chain uses TRBV24-1 with TRBJ2-1; 8 bases match TRBD1. V was pared by 7 bases and J by 5 bases, with 12 bases of the junction left unmatched. CDR3 size: 16 residues. CDR1 is KGHDR and CDR2 is SFDVKD in the germline V gene. The CDR3 reads CATSSIRDRSDNEQFF. The CDR3 nucleotides are TGTGCCACCAGCTCAATCCGGGACAGGTCCGACAATGAGCAGTTCTTC.

The rearrangement links TRBV29-1 to TRBJ2-1, with TRBD2 matching 8 bases. Germline CDR1 reads SQVTM; CDR2 reads ANQGSEA. V dropped 4 bases and J dropped 0; count of bases not matched to a gene: 5. The CDR3 runs 15 residues. The CDR3: CSVASGGSSYNEQFF. The CDR3 region has the DNA TGCAGCGTTGCCTCGGGAGGGAGCTCCTACAATGAGCAGTTCTTC.

The chain uses TRBV5-1 and TRBJ2-7; 9 nucleotides match TRBD1. The CDR3 runs to 17 residues. The V gene's germline CDR1 is SGHRS and CDR2 YFSETQ. J lost 3 bases, V lost 4 bases, and 14 bases had no gene match. DNA for the CDR3: TGCGCCAGCAGCAAATCTCCCTCCGGGACAGGGCTCTACGAGCAGTACTTC. Amino acids: CASSKSPSGTGLYEQYF.

The CDR3 sequence is CASSLRLDAYEQYF. CDR3 DNA sequence: TGTGCCAGCAGTTTAAGACTTGACGCCTACGAGCAGTACTTC. The chain joins TRBV12-3 or TRBV12-4 to TRBJ2-7; no clear D. V was cut by 2 bases and J by 2 bases, with 10 bases left in between. The CDR3 contains 14 residues.

This clonotype was observed many times. The chain has TRBV7-9 and TRBJ1-1; D call uncertain. The CDR3 runs 14 residues. The V end lost 3 bases, the J end lost 0 bases, and 8 bases lay between the germline ends. CDR1 and CDR2 (germline): SEHNR, FQNEAQ (reference sequence). The CDR3 sequence: CASSFEHLNTEAFF. The CDR3 DNA is TGTGCCAGCAGCTTTGAACACTTGAACACTGAAGCTTTCTTT.

This clonotype was counted many times. This chain uses TRBV20-1 with TRBJ2-3, with D tentatively TRBD2 (6 bases). Trimming took off 0 bases at V and 6 bases at J, with 19 bases between the two ends. The CDR3 extends over 16 amino acids. The germline gives CDR1 DFQATT, CDR2 SNEGSKA (reference sequence). The CDR3 nucleotides read TGCAGTGCTAGAGATCTCGTGGGACTCCCCTCGGATACGCAGTATTTT. Residues: CSARDLVGLPSDTQYF.

This clonotype was counted only a few times. For the CDR3, the DNA is TGTGCCAGCACCGGGGGAGATACGCAGTATTTT. As protein: CASTGGDTQYF. This chain joins TRBV28 and TRBJ2-3; D is possibly TRBD2 (6 bases). Trimming removed 7 bases at V and 5 bases at J, with 7 bases between. This CDR3 is built from 11 residues. Looked up from germline, CDR1 is MDHEN and CDR2 is SYDVKM.

This clonotype came up a few times. The chain recombines TRBV4-3 with TRBJ2-5, with D perhaps TRBD1 (6 bases). CDR1 and CDR2 from the germline V gene are LGHNA and YSLEER. CDR3 size: 17 residues. The V end was cut by 1 base, the J end by 2 bases, with 17 bases between. The CDR3 DNA reads as TGCGCCAGCAGCCAAGTGGGGGCGGCTCAATCTCAAGAGACCCAGTACTTC. As protein: CASSQVGAAQSQETQYF.

This clonotype was recorded a few times. V is TRBV7-3 and J is TRBJ2-1; D call uncertain. Germline loops: CDR1 SGHTA, CDR2 FQGTGA. The V and J ends lost 5 bases and 8 bases respectively, with 7 bases between them. This CDR3 has 11 residues. Here the CDR3 DNA reads TGTGCCAGCAGCCGTGCATATGAGCAGTTCTTC. Its protein is CASSRAYEQFF.

This chain's CDR3 is CASSFGDRNSPLHF. CDR3 nucleotide sequence: TGTGCCAGCAGTTTCGGGGACAGGAATTCACCCCTCCACTTT. The genes are TRBV12-3 or TRBV12-4 and TRBJ1-6; 8 nucleotides match TRBD1. Trimming cost V 3 bases and J 7 bases; bases outside gene matches: 2. The CDR3 totals 14 residues.

The CDR3: CATSREGAEQFF. The CDR3, as DNA: TGTGCCACCAGCAGAGAGGGGGCTGAGCAGTTCTTC. The chain joins TRBV15 to TRBJ2-1; TRBD1 might be the D (6 bases). CDR1 LNHNV and CDR2 YYDKDF come from the germline V gene (reference sequence). Trimming took 0 bases from V and 9 from J, leaving 6 bases between them. The CDR3 runs 12 residues.

This clonotype has ten or more counts. The V and J genes are TRBV6-1 and TRBJ1-2; no definite D call. The CDR3 has 17 amino acids. Germline V gives CDR1 MNHNS, CDR2 SASEGT. The V and J ends lost 6 bases and 4 bases respectively, with 24 bases between them. CDR3 nucleotides: TGTGCCAGCAGCCGAACTCCAGAGAAAATGCGGCTCTATGGCTACACCTTC. Residues: CASSRTPEKMRLYGYTF.

V is TRBV11-2 and J is TRBJ2-7; tentative D call: TRBD2 (6 bases). V was pared by 3 bases and J by 5 bases, with 14 bases between. The V gene's germline CDR1 is SGHAT and CDR2 FQNNGV. The CDR3 totals 14 residues. The CDR3 sequence is CASSFRREPHEQYF. The DNA for the CDR3 is TGTGCCAGCAGCTTCCGCCGGGAGCCCCACGAGCAGTACTTC.

This clonotype was detected a few times. The chain has TRBV10-3 and TRBJ2-1; 13 nucleotides align to TRBD2. Losses at the gene ends were 5 bases for V and 8 bases for J; bases not matched to a gene: 3. Germline V gene data show CDR1 as ENHRY and CDR2 as SYGVKD. The CDR3 runs 14 residues. CDR3 coding DNA: TGTGCCATCAGTCTTGGACTAGCGGGAGATGAGCAGTTCTTC. Translated: CAISLGLAGDEQFF.

The CDR3 region has the DNA TGTGCCAGCAGTAGAGCGGGACCTTTTAAATATTTT. Translation: CASSRAGPFKYF. The chain couples TRBV2 to TRBJ2-3; 7 bases agree with TRBD2. Trimming removed 5 bases from V and 15 bases from J; junction bases left unmatched: 11. CDR1 and CDR2 from the germline V gene are SNHLY and FYNNEI. This CDR3 region has 12 residues.

This clonotype was observed many times. The chain links TRBV7-2 to TRBJ2-7; tentative D call: TRBD1 (6 bases). V lost 5 bases, J lost 12 bases, and 20 bases lay in between. Germline loops: CDR1 SGHTA, CDR2 FQGNSA. The CDR3 totals 13 residues. The CDR3 loop reads CASSQNSQGKWYF. The CDR3 DNA is TGTGCCAGCAGCCAGAACTCACAGGGTAAATGGTACTTC.

This clonotype was observed a few times. The CDR3 sequence: CASSLSDPYGYTF. The DNA of the CDR3 is TGTGCCAGCAGTTTATCGGACCCCTATGGCTACACCTTC. The V call is TRBV6-5, the J call TRBJ1-2; D call uncertain. V was cut by 4 bases and J by 4 bases, with 10 bases left in between. The CDR3 extends over 13 amino acids. Germline CDR1 MNHEY, CDR2 SVGAGI.

This clonotype has a handful of counts. V gene TRBV7-6 combines with J gene TRBJ2-2, with D perhaps matching TRBD1 (6 bases). The CDR3 spans 16 residues. Looked up from germline, CDR1 is SGHVS and CDR2 is FNYEAQ. V lost 1 base to trimming and J lost 5 bases, with 14 bases between them. This CDR3 reads CASSLVDRVPTGELFF. CDR3 nucleotide sequence: TGTGCCAGCAGCTTAGTGGACAGAGTGCCTACCGGGGAGCTGTTTTTT.

This clonotype came up a few times. This chain links TRBV5-5 with TRBJ1-5, with D possibly being TRBD1 (5 bases). This CDR3 is 13 amino acids long. From germline, CDR1 is SGHKS and CDR2 YYEKEE (reference sequence). V lost 2 bases and J lost 5, with 8 bases in between. The CDR3 sequence is CASSFTGDQPQHF. DNA of the CDR3: TGTGCCAGCAGCTTCACAGGTGATCAGCCCCAGCATTTT.

In this sample, this clonotype turned up a few times. The chain couples TRBV12-3 or TRBV12-4 to TRBJ1-1; a weak D match, TRBD1 (5 bases). The CDR3 spans 15 residues. Trimming removed 11 bases from V and 3 bases from J, with 22 bases in between. CDR3 bases: TGTGCCTCTACGTCACGGGGGGGAATACACACTGAAGCTTTCTTT. It yields the protein CASTSRGGIHTEAFF.